These 9 T cell receptor beta chains share one sample of origin, sequenced in a study of identical twins. TCRdb re-called the 5' RACE reads with MiXCR, one entry per CDR3 protein. The table shows about 520,000 distinct CDR3 sequences, with around 20% occurring only once. These same data were also listed under a study on T cells expressing NK-cell markers.

What was sequenced was CD4+ T cells sorted from blood. The receptors were sampled from a young woman in good health.

The V gene is TRBV12-3 or TRBV12-4, the J gene TRBJ1-5; 9 positions match TRBD1. Losses at the gene ends were 5 bases for V and 1 base for J; bases not matched to a gene: 6. The CDR3 covers 16 residues. CDR3 nucleotides: TGTGCCAGCAGTGTAAATACAGGGGGCAGCAATCAGCCCCAGCATTTT. It is translated as CASSVNTGGSNQPQHF.

This clonotype was seen at least ten times. The CDR3 region has the DNA TGCAGTGCTAGTCGTGGGGGATGGGCGGACGAGCAGTACTTC. This gives the protein CSASRGGWADEQYF. The rearrangement joins TRBV20-1 to TRBJ2-7, with D possibly called TRBD1 or TRBD2 (5 bases each). This CDR3 is 14 amino acids long. Germline V gene data show CDR1 as DFQATT and CDR2 as SNEGSKA (reference sequence). The V and J ends lost 3 bases and 5 bases respectively, with 17 bases between them.

This clonotype occurred a few times. The CDR3 DNA is TGTGCCTGGAGTGTACAGGGGACAGGGGGTCCATGGAACACTGAAGCTTTCTTT. It codes for CAWSVQGTGGPWNTEAFF. The rearrangement joins TRBV30 to TRBJ1-1, with 11 positions matching TRBD1. The germline gives CDR1 GTSNPN, CDR2 SVGIG (reference sequence). V dropped 0 bases and J dropped 1; count of bases not matched to a gene: 10. The CDR3 covers 18 residues.

This clonotype was observed a few times. One end of the junction varies from germline; a read error may be responsible. The gene calls are TRBV11-3 and TRBJ1-2; a weak D match, TRBD1 (5 bases). Germline assignment: CDR1 SGHNT and CDR2 YENEEA. The CDR3 spans 13 residues. The CDR3 sequence is CASSADRANGYTF. The CDR3 nucleotides read TGTGCCAGCAGCGCCGACAGAGCGAATGGTTACACCTTC.

This clonotype was counted only a few times. The V call is TRBV28, the J call TRBJ1-2; a weak D match, TRBD1 (6 bases). This CDR3 is 14 amino acids long. Between the trimmed V and J ends, which lost 4 bases and 4 bases, there was a span of 13 bases. Germline V gene sequence: CDR1 MDHEN, CDR2 SYDVKM. The DNA for the CDR3 is TGTGCCAGCAGTTGGGGGCAGGGTAGCTATGGCTACACCTTC. It is translated as CASSWGQGSYGYTF.

In its sample, this clonotype was seen a few times. The chain combines TRBV12-3 or TRBV12-4 with TRBJ2-5, with TRBD1 matching over 11 bases. V was pared by 2 bases and J by 1 base, with 6 bases of the junction left unmatched. The CDR3 length is 17 residues. The CDR3 DNA reads TGTGCCAGCAGTTTATGGGGACAGGGGGAAGGCCAAGAGACCCAGTACTTC. Protein sequence: CASSLWGQGEGQETQYF.

The chain is built from TRBV7-2 and TRBJ1-6; D not resolved. The CDR3 spans 17 residues. Trimming stripped 5 bases from V and 1 base from J, with 15 bases between. The germline V gene encodes CDR1 SGHTA and CDR2 FQGNSA. The CDR3 sequence is CASSLIVSGSYNSPLHF. In DNA, the CDR3 is TGTGCCAGCAGCCTTATTGTCAGCGGGTCCTATAATTCACCCCTCCACTTT.

A few counts support this clonotype. CDR3: CASSLAGLSGANVLTF. In nucleotides, the CDR3 is TGTGCCAGCAGCTTGGCGGGACTCTCTGGGGCCAACGTCCTGACTTTC. The V call is TRBV5-6, the J call TRBJ2-6, with D perhaps TRBD2 (6 bases). Germline CDR1 is SGHDT and CDR2 is YYEEEE. Trimming left V 0 bases short and J 0 bases short, with 7 bases between. This CDR3 contains 16 residues.

This clonotype was picked up a small number of times. The V and J genes are TRBV10-3 and TRBJ2-1; D remains ambiguous. Germline-derived CDR1 and CDR2 are ENHRY and SYGVKD. Between the trimmed V and J ends, which lost 5 bases and 7 bases, there was a span of 12 bases. The CDR3 covers 13 residues. CDR3 loop: CAISLGNKNEQFF. CDR3 DNA: TGTGCCATCAGTCTGGGGAACAAGAATGAGCAGTTCTTC.